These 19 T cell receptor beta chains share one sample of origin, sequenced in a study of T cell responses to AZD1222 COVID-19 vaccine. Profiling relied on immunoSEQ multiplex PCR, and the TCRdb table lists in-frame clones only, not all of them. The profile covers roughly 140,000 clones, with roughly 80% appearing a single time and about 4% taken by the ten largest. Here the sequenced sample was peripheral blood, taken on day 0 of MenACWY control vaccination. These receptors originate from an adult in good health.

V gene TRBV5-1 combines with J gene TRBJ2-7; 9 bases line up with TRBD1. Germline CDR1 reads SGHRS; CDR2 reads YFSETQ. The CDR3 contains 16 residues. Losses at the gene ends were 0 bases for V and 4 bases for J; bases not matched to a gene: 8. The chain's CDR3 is CASSLAPGQGTYEQYF. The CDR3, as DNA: TGCGCCAGCAGCTTGGCCCCAGGACAGGGGACTTACGAGCAGTACTTC.

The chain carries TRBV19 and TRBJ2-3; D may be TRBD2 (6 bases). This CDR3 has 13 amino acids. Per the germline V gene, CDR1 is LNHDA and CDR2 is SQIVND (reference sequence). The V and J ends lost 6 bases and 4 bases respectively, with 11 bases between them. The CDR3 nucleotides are TGTGCCAGTAGCCCCGGGACTGCAGATACGCAGTATTTT. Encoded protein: CASSPGTADTQYF.

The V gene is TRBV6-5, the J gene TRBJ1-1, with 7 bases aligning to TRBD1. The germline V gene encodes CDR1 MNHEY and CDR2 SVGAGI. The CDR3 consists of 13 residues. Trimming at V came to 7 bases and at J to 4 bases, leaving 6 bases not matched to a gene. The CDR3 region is CASTTTGITEAFF. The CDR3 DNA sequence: TGTGCCAGCACCACGACAGGGATCACTGAAGCTTTCTTT.

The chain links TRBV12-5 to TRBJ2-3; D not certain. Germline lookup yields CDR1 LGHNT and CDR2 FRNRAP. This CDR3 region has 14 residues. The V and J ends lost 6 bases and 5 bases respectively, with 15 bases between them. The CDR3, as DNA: TGTGCTAGTGGGGCAATGGCGCCCGGAGATACGCAGTATTTT. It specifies CASGAMAPGDTQYF. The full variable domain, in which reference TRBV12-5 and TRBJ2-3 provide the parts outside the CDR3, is DARVTQTPRHKVTEMGQEVTMRCQPILGHNTVFWYRQTMMQGLELLAYFRNRAPLDDSGMPKDRFSAEMPDATLATLKIQPSEPRDSAVYFCASGAMAPGDTQYFGPGTRLTVL.

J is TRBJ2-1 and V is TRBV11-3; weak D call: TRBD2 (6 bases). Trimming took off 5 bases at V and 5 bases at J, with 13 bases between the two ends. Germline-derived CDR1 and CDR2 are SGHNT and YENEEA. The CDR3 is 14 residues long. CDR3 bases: TGTGCCAGCAGCGCCCGTCGCGGGAACAATGAGCAGTTCTTC. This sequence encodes CASSARRGNNEQFF. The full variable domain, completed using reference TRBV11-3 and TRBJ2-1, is EAGVVQSPRYKIIEKKQPVAFWCNPISGHNTLYWYLQNLGQGPELLIRYENEEAVDDSQLPKDRFSAERLKGVDSTLKIQPAELGDSAVYLCASSARRGNNEQFFGPGTRLTVL.

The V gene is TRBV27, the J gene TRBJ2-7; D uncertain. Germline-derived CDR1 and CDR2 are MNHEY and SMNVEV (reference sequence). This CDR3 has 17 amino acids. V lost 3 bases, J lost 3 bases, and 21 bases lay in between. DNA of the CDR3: TGTGCCAGCAGTTTGGGCCACCGCTCACCCTTTTTCTACGAGCAGTACTTC. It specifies CASSLGHRSPFFYEQYF.

The CDR3, as DNA: TGTGCCAGCAGCTGGACCCGGGGGACAGGGGGCAAGTTCTTC. Amino acids: CASSWTRGTGGKFF. The rearrangement joins TRBV5-6 to TRBJ2-1; 12 nucleotides align to TRBD1. The length of the CDR3 is 14 residues. J was trimmed by 14 bases and V by 3 bases; bases with no gene match: 9. Germline V gene data show CDR1 as SGHDT and CDR2 as YYEEEE.

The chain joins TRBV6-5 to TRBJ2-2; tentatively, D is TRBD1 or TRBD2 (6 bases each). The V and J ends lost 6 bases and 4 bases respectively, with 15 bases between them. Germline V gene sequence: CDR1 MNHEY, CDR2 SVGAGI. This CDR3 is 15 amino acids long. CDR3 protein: CASRGGILSTGELFF. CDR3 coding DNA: TGTGCCAGCAGAGGGGGGATTTTATCCACCGGGGAGCTGTTTTTT.

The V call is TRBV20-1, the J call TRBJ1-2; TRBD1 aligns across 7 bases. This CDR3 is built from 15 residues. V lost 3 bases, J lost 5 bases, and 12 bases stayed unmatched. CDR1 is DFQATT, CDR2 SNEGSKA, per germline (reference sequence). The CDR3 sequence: CSASTTGDRGYGYTF. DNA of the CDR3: TGCAGTGCTAGTACTACAGGGGATCGGGGTTATGGCTACACCTTC.

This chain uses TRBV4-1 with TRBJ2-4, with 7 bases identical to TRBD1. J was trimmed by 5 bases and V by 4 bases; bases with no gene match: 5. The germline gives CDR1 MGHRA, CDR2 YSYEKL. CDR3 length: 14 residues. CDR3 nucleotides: TGCGCCAGCAGCCTACAGGGGCGGGAAAACATTCAGTACTTC. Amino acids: CASSLQGRENIQYF.

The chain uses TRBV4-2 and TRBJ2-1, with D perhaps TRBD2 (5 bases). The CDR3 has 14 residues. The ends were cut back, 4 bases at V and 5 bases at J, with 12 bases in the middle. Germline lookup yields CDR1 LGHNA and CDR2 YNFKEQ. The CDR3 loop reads CASSLPAEHNEQFF. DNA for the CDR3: TGTGCCAGCAGCCTCCCAGCGGAGCACAATGAGCAGTTCTTC.

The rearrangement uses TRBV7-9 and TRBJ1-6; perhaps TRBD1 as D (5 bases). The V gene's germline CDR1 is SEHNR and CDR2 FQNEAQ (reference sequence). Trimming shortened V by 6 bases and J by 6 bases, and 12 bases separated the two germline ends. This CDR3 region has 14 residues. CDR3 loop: CASRGQGPNSPLHF. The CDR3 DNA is TGTGCCAGCAGGGGTCAGGGCCCTAATTCACCCCTCCACTTT.

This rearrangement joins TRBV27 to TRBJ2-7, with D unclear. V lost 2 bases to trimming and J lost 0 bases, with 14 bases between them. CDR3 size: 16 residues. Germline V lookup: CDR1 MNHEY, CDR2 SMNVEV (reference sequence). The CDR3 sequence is CASSLRPTPNSYEQYF. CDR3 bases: TGTGCCAGCAGTTTACGCCCTACCCCTAACTCCTACGAGCAGTACTTC.

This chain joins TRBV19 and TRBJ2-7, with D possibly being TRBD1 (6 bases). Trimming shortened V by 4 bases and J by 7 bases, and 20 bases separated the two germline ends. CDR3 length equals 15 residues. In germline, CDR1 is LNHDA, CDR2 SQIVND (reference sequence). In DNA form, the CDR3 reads TGTGCCAGTAGTACCCCTCGGCAGGGGAATTGGGAGCAGTACTTC. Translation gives CASSTPRQGNWEQYF.

CDR3 amino acids: CASRDRKLVNTEAFF. In nucleotides, the CDR3 is TGTGCCAGCAGGGACAGGAAGTTAGTGAACACTGAAGCTTTCTTT. The rearrangement uses TRBV2 and TRBJ1-1, with TRBD1 matching over 7 bases. The CDR3 contains 15 residues. Germline V lookup: CDR1 SNHLY, CDR2 FYNNEI. Trimming cost V 6 bases and J 0 bases; bases outside gene matches: 7.

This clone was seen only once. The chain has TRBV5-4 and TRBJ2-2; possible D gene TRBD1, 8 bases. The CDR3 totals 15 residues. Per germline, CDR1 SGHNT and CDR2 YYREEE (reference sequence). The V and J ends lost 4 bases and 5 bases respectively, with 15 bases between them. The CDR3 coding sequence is TGTGCCAGCAGCCCTACAGGGGGGGGGACCGGGGAGCTGTTTTTT. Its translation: CASSPTGGGTGELFF.

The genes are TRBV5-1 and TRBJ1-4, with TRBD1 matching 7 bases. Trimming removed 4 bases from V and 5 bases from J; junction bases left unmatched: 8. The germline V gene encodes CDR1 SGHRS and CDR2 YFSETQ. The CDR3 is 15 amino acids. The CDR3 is CASSGQGGDNEKLFF. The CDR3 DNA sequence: TGCGCCAGCAGCGGGCAGGGGGGCGACAATGAAAAACTGTTTTTT. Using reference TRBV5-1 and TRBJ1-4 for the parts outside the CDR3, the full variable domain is KAGVTQTPRYLIKTRGQQVTLSCSPISGHRSVSWYQQTPGQGLQFLFEYFSETQRNKGNFPGRFSGRQFSNSRSEMNVSTLELGDSALYLCASSGQGGDNEKLFFGSGTQLSVL.

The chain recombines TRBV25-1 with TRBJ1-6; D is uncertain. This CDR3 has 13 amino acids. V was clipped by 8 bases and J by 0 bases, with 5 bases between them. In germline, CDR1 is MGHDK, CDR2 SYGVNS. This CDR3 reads CASQSSYNSPLHF. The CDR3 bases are TGTGCCAGCCAGAGCTCCTATAATTCACCCCTCCACTTT.

CDR3 residues: CASSLSGTTTIYF. CDR3 in DNA: TGTGCCAGCAGCTTGAGTGGTACAACCACCATATATTTT. J is TRBJ1-3 and V is TRBV7-9; D remains ambiguous. With 3 bases removed from V and 9 bases from J, the gap between germline ends came to 12 bases. The CDR3 has 13 residues. Germline CDR1 and CDR2: SEHNR and FQNEAQ (reference sequence).